Listed below are T cell receptor beta chains from one sample, sequenced in a study of B cell selection in AIRE deficiency. Only in-frame clones appear in the TCRdb table, and some are missing; sequencing was by immunoSEQ multiplex PCR. The repertoire consists of some 22,000 clones, with roughly 96% occurring once and the leading ten covering approximately 0.17%. Sequencing used CD4+CD127+ conventional T cells sorted from PBMCs. The source is a human donor in good health. Both conserved end residues are part of each CDR3. Fields, in order: clone size, D gene, J gene, V gene, CDR3 protein, CDR3 DNA. The D gene is left open where the match is weak. Clone sizes are given selectively: once, few, many, or a class where the clone is expanded.

>NA|NA|TRBJ2-3|TRBV19
CASSIGGGPSQDTQYF
TGTGCCAGTAGTATCGGCGGGGGCCCGTCTCAAGATACGCAGTATTTT
>NA|TRBD2|TRBJ2-3|TRBV19
CASSLPTSGGRDTQYF
TGTGCCAGTAGTTTACCTACTAGCGGGGGCAGGGATACGCAGTATTTT
>NA|NA|TRBJ1-2|TRBV28
CASSLLGGNYGYTF
TGTGCCAGCAGTTTACTTGGGGGGAACTATGGCTACACCTTC
>NA|TRBD1|TRBJ2-7|TRBV5-1
CASSQPGQGPNEQYF
TGCGCCAGCAGTCAACCTGGACAGGGCCCCAACGAGCAGTACTTC
>NA|NA|TRBJ1-4|TRBV11-2
CASSPRWTSANEKLFF
TGTGCCAGCAGTCCCCGGTGGACTTCCGCTAATGAAAAACTGTTTTTT
>once|NA|TRBJ1-1|TRBV5-1
CASSLARQNTEAFF
TGCGCCAGCAGCTTGGCCAGGCAGAACACTGAAGCTTTCTTT
>NA|NA|TRBJ2-5|TRBV9
CASSVEGWETQYF
TGTGCCAGCAGCGTAGAGGGTTGGGAGACCCAGTACTTC
>NA|NA|TRBJ1-2|TRBV7-3
CASSSTGTNYGYTF
TGTGCCAGCAGCTCTACAGGAACTAACTATGGCTACACCTTC
>NA|NA|TRBJ1-3|TRBV2
CASSEVGGLGNTIYF
TGTGCCAGCAGTGAAGTGGGGGGGCTTGGAAACACCATATATTTT
>NA|TRBD1|TRBJ2-1|TRBV19
CASSLPDRTYNEQFF
TGTGCCAGTAGTCTCCCGGACAGGACCTACAATGAGCAGTTCTTC
>NA|NA|TRBJ1-4|TRBV6-5
CASKRFRGSNEKLFF
TGTGCCAGCAAGCGATTCAGGGGATCTAATGAAAAACTGTTTTTT
>NA|TRBD1|TRBJ2-5|TRBV19
CASSPPGQRQETQYF
TGTGCCAGTAGTCCACCGGGACAGCGCCAAGAGACCCAGTACTTC
>NA|NA|TRBJ1-2|TRBV2
CASTAGVGYTF
TGTGCCAGCACGGCAGGGGTCGGCTACACCTTC
>once|NA|TRBJ2-7|TRBV20-1
CSAKGGYEQYF
TGCAGTGCAAAAGGAGGGTACGAGCAGTACTTC
>NA|TRBD1|TRBJ1-3|TRBV15
CATSRRTGTGNTIYF
TGTGCCACCAGCAGACGGACAGGGACTGGAAACACCATATATTTT
>NA|TRBD1|TRBJ2-4|TRBV2
CASSGKGASKNIQYF
TGTGCCAGCAGTGGGAAGGGGGCGTCCAAAAACATTCAGTACTTC
>NA|TRBD1|TRBJ1-1|TRBV6-5
CASSYADRADTEAFF
TGTGCCAGCAGTTACGCGGACAGGGCGGACACTGAAGCTTTCTTT
>NA|TRBD1|TRBJ1-4|TRBV5-6
CASTLDRGVTNEKLFF
TGTGCCAGCACCTTGGACAGGGGGGTAACTAATGAAAAACTGTTTTTT
>NA|NA|TRBJ1-4|TRBV5-4
CASSLAGGEKLFF
TGTGCCAGCAGCTTGGCCGGGGGCGAAAAACTGTTTTTT
>NA|NA|TRBJ2-7|TRBV6-5
CASSYSRNSYEQYF
TGTGCCAGCAGTTACTCCCGAAACTCCTACGAGCAGTACTTC
>NA|NA|TRBJ1-1|TRBV25-1
CASTLGQNTEAFF
TGTGCCAGCACCCTGGGACAGAACACTGAAGCTTTCTTT
>NA|NA|TRBJ1-6|TRBV4-1
CASSQDIGTDNSPLHF
TGCGCCAGCAGCCAAGATATTGGGACCGATAATTCACCCCTCCACTTT
>NA|NA|TRBJ1-3|TRBV2
CASSEGQTGNTIYF
TGTGCCAGCAGTGAAGGACAGACTGGAAACACCATATATTTT
>NA|TRBD1|TRBJ1-2|TRBV7-3
CASSHRGTSDGYTF
TGTGCCAGCAGCCACAGGGGAACCAGTGATGGCTACACCTTC
>NA|NA|TRBJ1-3|TRBV5-6
CASRTTPSGNTIYF
TGTGCCAGCCGGACCACGCCCTCTGGAAACACCATATATTTT
>NA|NA|TRBJ2-3|TRBV10-3
CAISESIAVGDTQYF
TGTGCCATCAGTGAGTCGATAGCGGTGGGGGATACGCAGTATTTT
>NA|TRBD1|TRBJ1-5|TRBV10-3
CATRDSGQPQHF
TGTGCCACCCGGGACAGCGGGCAGCCCCAGCATTTT